Following are 28 T cell receptor beta chains from one sample sequenced in a study of PD-L1 blockade in urothelial cancer. Time point here: peripheral blood 6 weeks after treatment start. Here immunoSEQ multiplex PCR was the method, and the copy in TCRdb shows in-frame clones only, minus some. This table holds under 150,000 clones, roughly 90% found once. The starting material was PBMCs, obtained around atezolizumab (anti-PD-L1) treatment. The receptors come from a man aged 60 to 69 with urothelial cancer.

This chain connects TRBV28 to TRBJ2-3, with 8 bases matching TRBD2. Trimming cost V 3 bases and J 3 bases; bases outside gene matches: 11. There are 17 residues in the CDR3. Germline V gives CDR1 MDHEN, CDR2 SYDVKM. CDR3 protein: CASSFPPGSGETDTQYF. The DNA of the CDR3 is TGTGCCAGCAGTTTTCCCCCGGGTAGCGGGGAAACAGATACGCAGTATTTT.

The V call is TRBV11-2, the J call TRBJ2-7; D perhaps matches TRBD1 (6 bases). This CDR3 comprises 15 residues. Per the germline V gene, CDR1 is SGHAT and CDR2 is FQNNGV. V shed 5 bases and J shed 2 bases, with 16 bases lying between them. The CDR3 is CASSPGWGQTYEQYF. CDR3 sequence (DNA): TGTGCCAGCAGCCCAGGGTGGGGACAAACCTACGAGCAGTACTTC. Complete variable domain (other parts from reference TRBV11-2 and TRBJ2-7): EAGVAQSPRYKIIEKRQSVAFWCNPISGHATLYWYQQILGQGPKLLIQFQNNGVVDDSQLPKDRFSAERLKGVDSTLKIQPAKLEDSAVYLCASSPGWGQTYEQYFGPGTRLTVT.

The chain has TRBV5-1 and TRBJ2-1, with TRBD1 as a possible D gene (5 bases). Trimming cost V 4 bases and J 0 bases, with 14 bases left between them. The CDR3 loop spans 16 amino acids. Germline loops: CDR1 SGHRS, CDR2 YFSETQ. The DNA of the CDR3 is TGCGCCAGCAGCGAAGACAGACGCAGCTCCTACAATGAGCAGTTCTTC. Amino acid sequence: CASSEDRRSSYNEQFF.

In DNA, the CDR3 is TGTGCCAGCAGCAAGAAAGGAGAAGCGGGAGTAACAGATACGCAGTATTTT. As protein: CASSKKGEAGVTDTQYF. The genes are TRBV9 and TRBJ2-3, with 8 bases fitting TRBD2. Losses at the gene ends were 4 bases for V and 3 bases for J; bases not matched to a gene: 13. The CDR3 has 17 amino acids. Germline CDR1 and CDR2: SGDLS and YYNGEE.

This chain uses TRBV5-5 with TRBJ1-5, with D possibly matching TRBD1 (5 bases). CDR1 SGHKS and CDR2 YYEKEE come from the germline V gene (reference sequence). This CDR3 is 13 amino acids long. V was trimmed by 4 bases and J by 6 bases, leaving 11 bases between them. This chain's CDR3 is CASSRRGTQPQHF. The CDR3 DNA reads TGTGCCAGCAGCAGAAGGGGTACTCAGCCCCAGCATTTT.

The chain couples TRBV7-2 to TRBJ2-6, with a possible D match to TRBD2 (6 bases). This CDR3 spans 18 amino acids. V gave up 5 bases and J gave up 3 bases, with 20 bases separating them. Per germline, CDR1 SGHTA and CDR2 FQGNSA. CDR3 protein: CASSARGGGAYGANVLTF. The CDR3, as DNA: TGTGCCAGCAGCGCCCGGGGTGGAGGGGCGTATGGGGCCAACGTCCTGACTTTC.

The genes are TRBV7-9 and TRBJ2-1; D remains unclear. V was trimmed by 5 bases and J by 0 bases, leaving 8 bases between them. The CDR3 runs 14 residues. The germline gives CDR1 SEHNR, CDR2 FQNEAQ (reference sequence). CDR3 in amino acids: CASSQVSSYNEQFF. CDR3 nucleotide sequence: TGTGCCAGCAGCCAGGTCAGCTCCTACAATGAGCAGTTCTTC.

The gene calls are TRBV5-1 and TRBJ2-5; a weak D match, TRBD2 (6 bases). The germline V and J ends were trimmed by 7 bases and 4 bases, with 14 bases remaining between them. Looked up from germline, CDR1 is SGHRS and CDR2 is YFSETQ. The CDR3 runs to 13 residues. CDR3 region: CASGSGGRETQYF. As DNA, the CDR3 is TGCGCCAGCGGTTCCGGGGGACGAGAGACCCAGTACTTC.

The J gene is TRBJ1-2, the V gene TRBV4-1; D is ambiguous. This CDR3 has 13 amino acids. With 1 base removed from V and 4 bases from J, the gap between germline ends came to 7 bases. Germline V lookup: CDR1 MGHRA, CDR2 YSYEKL. For the CDR3, the DNA is TGCGCCAGCAGCCAAGGGGGAGCCTATGGCTACACCTTC. Its translation: CASSQGGAYGYTF.

The genes are TRBV5-4 and TRBJ2-7; 9 positions agree with TRBD1. After removal of 1 base from V and 4 bases from J, the junction contained 6 bases not matched to a gene. The germline CDR1 and CDR2 sequences are SGHNT and YYREEE (reference sequence). The CDR3 totals 15 residues. The CDR3 sequence: CASSLTLGQGYEQYF. Here the CDR3 DNA reads TGTGCCAGCAGCTTGACACTCGGACAGGGGTACGAGCAGTACTTC.

V gene TRBV7-9 combines with J gene TRBJ1-2; D perhaps matches TRBD1 (6 bases). The V gene's germline CDR1 is SEHNR and CDR2 FQNEAQ (reference sequence). The CDR3 is 14 amino acids. V was pared by 6 bases and J by 3 bases, with 14 bases between. CDR3 sequence: CASSFTGNDYGYTF. For the CDR3, the DNA is TGTGCCAGCAGTTTCACAGGGAACGACTATGGCTACACCTTC.

The chain uses TRBV27 and TRBJ2-6, with TRBD1 matching 9 bases. Losses at the gene ends were 5 bases for V and 4 bases for J; bases not matched to a gene: 15. Germline V gene data show CDR1 as MNHEY and CDR2 as SMNVEV (reference sequence). This CDR3 has 19 amino acids. As DNA, the CDR3 is TGTGCCAGCAGTCGGGCCCGGGACAGGGTACCTCTCGGGGCCAACGTCCTGACTTTC. Amino acid sequence: CASSRARDRVPLGANVLTF.

The V call is TRBV15, the J call TRBJ2-5; TRBD1 is a possible D gene (6 bases). Germline V lookup: CDR1 LNHNV, CDR2 YYDKDF (reference sequence). The CDR3 has 16 residues. V lost 0 bases and J lost 5, with 16 bases in between. The CDR3 DNA sequence: TGTGCCACCAGCAGAGATCGCACAGGGAAATTGGAGACCCAGTACTTC. It is translated as CATSRDRTGKLETQYF.

The chain joins TRBV30 to TRBJ2-3; unclear D gene. V was pared by 3 bases and J by 4 bases, with 11 bases between. The CDR3 extends over 13 amino acids. Germline CDR1 is GTSNPN and CDR2 is SVGIG (reference sequence). The DNA for the CDR3 is TGTGCCTGGAGGCGTCCTCCCGCAGATACGCAGTATTTT. Protein sequence: CAWRRPPADTQYF.

This sequence joins TRBV11-2 and TRBJ2-2, with 7 bases lining up with TRBD1. J lost 6 bases, V lost 5 bases, and 6 bases had no gene match. Germline loops: CDR1 SGHAT, CDR2 FQNNGV. This CDR3 region has 14 residues. The CDR3: CASSRDSPSGELFF. The CDR3 nucleotides read TGTGCCAGCAGCCGGGACAGCCCCTCCGGGGAGCTGTTTTTT.

CDR3 sequence reads: CASSLGLSTDAYEQYF. The CDR3 bases are TGTGCCAGCAGCCTAGGGTTGAGCACAGACGCCTACGAGCAGTACTTC. This chain connects TRBV11-3 to TRBJ2-7; no definite D call. V was shortened by 5 bases and J by 2 bases, with 19 bases between the two germline ends. The length of the CDR3 is 16 residues. Germline lookup yields CDR1 SGHNT and CDR2 YENEEA. Full variable domain (outside the CDR3, taken from reference TRBV11-3 and TRBJ2-7): EAGVVQSPRYKIIEKKQPVAFWCNPISGHNTLYWYLQNLGQGPELLIRYENEEAVDDSQLPKDRFSAERLKGVDSTLKIQPAELGDSAVYLCASSLGLSTDAYEQYFGPGTRLTVT.

The rearrangement joins TRBV28 to TRBJ1-5; TRBD1 aligns across 7 bases. Germline trimming cut 6 bases from V and 5 bases from J; bases unmatched to any gene: 7. Per germline, CDR1 MDHEN and CDR2 SYDVKM. The CDR3 is 14 residues long. Written as DNA, the CDR3 is TGTGCCAGCAGATTAGACAGGGCAGATCAGCCCCAGCATTTT. Encoded protein: CASRLDRADQPQHF.

This chain connects TRBV4-3 to TRBJ1-2, with 8 bases that match TRBD1. V lost 0 bases, J lost 4 bases, and 4 bases stayed unmatched. CDR1 LGHNA and CDR2 YSLEER come from the germline V gene. CDR3 size: 15 residues. For the CDR3, the DNA is TGCGCCAGCAGCCAAGAAGGGACAGGCTCCTATGGCTACACCTTC. This translates into CASSQEGTGSYGYTF.

This chain joins TRBV6-6 and TRBJ2-4; D is ambiguous. Between the trimmed V and J ends, which lost 2 bases and 0 bases, there was a span of 11 bases. The length of the CDR3 is 16 residues. CDR1 and CDR2 (germline): MNHNY, SVGAGI (reference sequence). The CDR3 spells CASSYAASLAKNIQYF. CDR3 DNA: TGTGCCAGCAGTTACGCAGCGAGCCTAGCCAAAAACATTCAGTACTTC.

As concerns this clone: Additional DNA sequences in this sample encode the identical CDR3. The chain employs TRBV7-3 and TRBJ2-3; 8 nucleotides line up with TRBD2. CDR3 size: 15 residues. J was trimmed by 1 base and V by 5 bases; bases with no gene match: 5. Germline CDR1 is SGHTA and CDR2 is FQGTGA. The DNA for the CDR3 is TGTGCCAGCAGCCTCGGGGGACTAGGCACAGATACGCAGTATTTT. Translating it yields CASSLGGLGTDTQYF.

The CDR3 DNA is TGTGCCACCGGGACAGGGTTTATCAATGAGCAGTTCTTC. Protein: CATGTGFINEQFF. This chain uses TRBV19 with TRBJ2-1; TRBD1 matches 9 bases. Per germline, CDR1 LNHDA and CDR2 SQIVND (reference sequence). There are 13 residues in the CDR3. V shed 10 bases, J shed 6 bases, and the junction held 7 bases outside the gene matches.

The V gene is TRBV28, the J gene TRBJ1-4; TRBD1 agrees at 7 bases. Trimming removed 8 bases from V and 3 bases from J; junction bases left unmatched: 12. The CDR3 length is 16 residues. In germline, CDR1 is MDHEN, CDR2 SYDVKM. CDR3 loop: CASETGTRRPNEKLFF. The CDR3 region has the DNA TGTGCCAGCGAGACAGGGACCCGGCGGCCTAATGAAAAACTGTTTTTT.

The CDR3 DNA reads as TGTGCCAGCAGCAGTGGACAGGGGCGGTCCTACGAGCAGTACTTC. Protein sequence: CASSSGQGRSYEQYF. The V and J genes are TRBV6-5 and TRBJ2-7, with 9 bases that match TRBD1. Germline lookup yields CDR1 MNHEY and CDR2 SVGAGI. V shed 6 bases and J 1 base; nucleotides not matched to a gene: 7. The CDR3 has 15 amino acids.

A single count supports this clone. The J gene is TRBJ2-5, the V gene TRBV11-3, with a possible D match to TRBD1 (5 bases). The CDR3 totals 15 residues. Trimming removed 5 bases from V and 1 base from J, with 14 bases in between. Germline V CDR1 and CDR2: SGHNT, YENEEA. CDR3 amino acids: CASSPPGQGQETQYF. CDR3 nucleotide sequence: TGTGCCAGCAGCCCCCCCGGGCAGGGCCAAGAGACCCAGTACTTC.

This chain joins TRBV10-1 and TRBJ2-1; D call uncertain. CDR1 is WNHNN, CDR2 SYGVQD, per germline (reference sequence). V lost 7 bases, J lost 4 bases, and 14 bases lay in between. CDR3 size: 14 residues. CDR3 coding DNA: TGCGCCAGCAAGAAGAGCAGGCCTTACAATGAGCAGTTCTTC. Its protein is CASKKSRPYNEQFF.

The DNA of the CDR3 is TGTGCCAGCAGCTTAAGGATAGAGGAGCCCCAGCATTTT. Protein sequence: CASSLRIEEPQHF. The chain has TRBV7-3 and TRBJ1-5; D is unresolved. CDR3 length: 13 amino acids. The ends were cut back, 1 base at V and 8 bases at J, with 9 bases in the middle. Germline CDR1 and CDR2: SGHTA and FQGTGA. The complete variable domain, with remaining parts taken from reference TRBV7-3 and TRBJ1-5, reads GAGVSQTPSNKVTEKGKYVELRCDPISGHTALYWYRQSLGQGPEFLIYFQGTGAADDSGLPNDRFFAVRPEGSVSTLKIQRTERGDSAVYLCASSLRIEEPQHFGDGTRLSIL.

This chain joins TRBV28 and TRBJ1-2, with 7 bases that match TRBD1. J was trimmed by 10 bases and V by 10 bases; bases with no gene match: 15. This CDR3 region has 13 residues. CDR1 is MDHEN, CDR2 SYDVKM, per germline. The CDR3 coding sequence is TGTGCCACATACGGGACAGACATCAAACTCTACACCTTC. As protein: CATYGTDIKLYTF.

In DNA form, the CDR3 reads TGTGCCACCAGCAGAGCGTCGGGAAATCAGCCCCAGCATTTT. Translating gives CATSRASGNQPQHF. This chain connects TRBV15 to TRBJ1-5; no reliable D call. Trimming removed 1 base from V and 4 bases from J, with 8 bases in between. Germline V CDR1 and CDR2: LNHNV, YYDKDF (reference sequence). The CDR3 contains 14 residues.